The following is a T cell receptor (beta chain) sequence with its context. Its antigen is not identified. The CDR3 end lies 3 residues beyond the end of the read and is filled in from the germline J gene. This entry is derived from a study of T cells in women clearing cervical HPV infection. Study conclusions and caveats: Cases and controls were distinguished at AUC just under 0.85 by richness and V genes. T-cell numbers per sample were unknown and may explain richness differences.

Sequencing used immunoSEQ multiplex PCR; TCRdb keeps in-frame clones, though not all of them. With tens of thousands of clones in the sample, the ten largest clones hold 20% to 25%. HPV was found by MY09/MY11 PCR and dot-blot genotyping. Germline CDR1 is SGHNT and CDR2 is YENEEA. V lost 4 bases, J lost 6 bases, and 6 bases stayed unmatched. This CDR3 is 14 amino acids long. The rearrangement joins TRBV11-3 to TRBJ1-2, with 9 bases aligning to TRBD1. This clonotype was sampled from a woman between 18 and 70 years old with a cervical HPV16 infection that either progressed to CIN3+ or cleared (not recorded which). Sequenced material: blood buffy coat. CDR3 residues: CASSSQGASDGYTF. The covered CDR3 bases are TGTGCCAGCAGCTCACAGGGGGCTAGTGATGGC. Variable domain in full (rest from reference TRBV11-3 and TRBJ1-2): EAGVVQSPRYKIIEKKQPVAFWCNPISGHNTLYWYLQNLGQGPELLIRYENEEAVDDSQLPKDRFSAERLKGVDSTLKIQPAELGDSAVYLCASSSQGASDGYTFGSGTRLTVV.